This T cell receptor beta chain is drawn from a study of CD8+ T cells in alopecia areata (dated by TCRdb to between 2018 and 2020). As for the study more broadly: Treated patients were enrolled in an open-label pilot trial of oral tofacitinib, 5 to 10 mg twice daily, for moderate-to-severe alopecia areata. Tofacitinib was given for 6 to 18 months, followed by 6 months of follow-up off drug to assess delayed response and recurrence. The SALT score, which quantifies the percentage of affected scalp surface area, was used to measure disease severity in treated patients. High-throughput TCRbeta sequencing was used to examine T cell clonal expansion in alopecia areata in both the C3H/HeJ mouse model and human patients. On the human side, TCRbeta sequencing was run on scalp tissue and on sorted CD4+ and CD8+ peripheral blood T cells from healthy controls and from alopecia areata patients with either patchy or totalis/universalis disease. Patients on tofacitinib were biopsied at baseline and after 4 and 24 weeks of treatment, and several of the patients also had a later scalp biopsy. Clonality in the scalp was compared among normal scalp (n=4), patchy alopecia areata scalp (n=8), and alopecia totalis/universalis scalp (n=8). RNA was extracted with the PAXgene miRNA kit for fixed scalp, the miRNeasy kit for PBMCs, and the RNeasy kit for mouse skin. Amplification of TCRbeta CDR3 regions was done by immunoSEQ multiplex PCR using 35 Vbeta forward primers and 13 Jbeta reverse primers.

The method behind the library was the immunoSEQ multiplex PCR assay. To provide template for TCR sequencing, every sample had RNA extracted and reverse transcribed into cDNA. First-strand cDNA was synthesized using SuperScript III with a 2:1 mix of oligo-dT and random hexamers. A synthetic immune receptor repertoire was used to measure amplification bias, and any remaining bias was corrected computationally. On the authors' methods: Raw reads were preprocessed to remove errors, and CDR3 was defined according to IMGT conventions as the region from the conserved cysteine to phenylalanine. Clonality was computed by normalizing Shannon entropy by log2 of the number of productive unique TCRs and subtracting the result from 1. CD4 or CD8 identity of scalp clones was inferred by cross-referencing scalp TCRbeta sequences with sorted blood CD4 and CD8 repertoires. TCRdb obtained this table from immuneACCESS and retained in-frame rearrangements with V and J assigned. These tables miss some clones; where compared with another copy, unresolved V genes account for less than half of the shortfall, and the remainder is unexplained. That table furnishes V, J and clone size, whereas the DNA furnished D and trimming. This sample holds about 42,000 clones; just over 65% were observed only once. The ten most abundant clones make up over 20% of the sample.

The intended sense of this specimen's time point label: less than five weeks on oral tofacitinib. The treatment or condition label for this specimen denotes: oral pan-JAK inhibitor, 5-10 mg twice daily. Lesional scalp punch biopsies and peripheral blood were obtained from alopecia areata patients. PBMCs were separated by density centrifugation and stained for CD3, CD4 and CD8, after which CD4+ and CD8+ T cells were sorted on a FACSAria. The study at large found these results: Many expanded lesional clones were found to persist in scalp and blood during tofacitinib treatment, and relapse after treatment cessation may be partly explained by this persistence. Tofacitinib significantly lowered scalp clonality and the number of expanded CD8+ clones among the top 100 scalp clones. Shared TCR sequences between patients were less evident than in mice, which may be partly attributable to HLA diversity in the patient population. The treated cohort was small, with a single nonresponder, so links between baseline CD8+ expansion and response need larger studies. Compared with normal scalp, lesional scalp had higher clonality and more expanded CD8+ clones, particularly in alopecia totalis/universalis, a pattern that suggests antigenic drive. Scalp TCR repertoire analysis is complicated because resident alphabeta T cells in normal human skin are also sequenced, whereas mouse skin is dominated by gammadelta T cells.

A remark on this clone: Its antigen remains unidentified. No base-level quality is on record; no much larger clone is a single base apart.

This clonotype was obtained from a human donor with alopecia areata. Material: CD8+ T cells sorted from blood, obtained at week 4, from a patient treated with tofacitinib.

The CDR3 protein: CASSLGQGRDEQYF. The sequenced DNA is TGCGCCAGCAGCTTGGGGCAGGGTCGTGACGAGCAGTACTTC. Here the chain combines TRBV5-1 and TRBJ2-7, and TRBD1 may be the D gene, going by 5 matching bases. The CDR3 runs 14 residues from the cysteine to the phenylalanine. The sequence is cut down to CDR3 DNA, 42 bases in frame from base 1. V drops 0 bases and J drops 5 bases, leaving 12 bases in between. The germline V gene encodes CDR1 SGHRS and CDR2 YFSETQ.